This record looks at one TCR beta chain sequence and its context. The data were produced by immunoSEQ multiplex PCR, yet TCRdb's version contains in-frame clones alone and is incomplete. This sample has tens of thousands of clones; approximately 86% occur once, and the top ten carry 10%. Trimming removed 6 bases at V and 8 bases at J, with 13 bases between. The length of the CDR3 is 12 residues. CDR1 is SQVTM and CDR2 is ANQGSEA in the germline V gene. The data are from a study of blood T cell repertoires in COVID-19. The source of this sequence is a human donor with acute or convalescent COVID-19. The donor label of this sample is uncertain. Material: peripheral blood. The rearrangement uses TRBV29-1 and TRBJ1-4; D not certain. In DNA form, the CDR3 reads TGCAGCGTCCTCGGGGTTCAGGAAAAACTGTTTTTT. Amino acids: CSVLGVQEKLFF. The whole variable domain, filled in from reference TRBV29-1 and TRBJ1-4, reads SAVISQKPSRDICQRGTSLTIQCQVDSQVTMMFWYRQQPGQSLTLIATANQGSEATYESGFVIDKFPISRPNLTFSTLTVSNMSPEDSSIYLCSVLGVQEKLFFGSGTQLSVL.